A selection of T cell receptor beta chains follows, all from one sample in a study of beta chain features in type 1 diabetes. Profiled with immunoSEQ multiplex PCR; TCRdb holds only in-frame clones, not every one. The sample contains roughly 180,000 clones, over 6% of which appear only once. The source material was central memory CD4+ T cells from blood. These receptors were obtained from a man in his late teens or twenties with type 1 diabetes. Both conserved end residues are part of each CDR3. The D gene is left open where the match is weak. Not every row has a clone size; where given, it reads once, few, many or a size class.

v_call	d_call	clone_size	j_call	cdr3_nt	cdr3_aa
TRBV30	-	few	TRBJ2-1	TGTGCCTGGAGTGTGGGATTGGACGGGAGTGATGAGCAGTTCTTC	CAWSVGLDGSDEQFF
TRBV7-9	-	-	TRBJ2-1	TGTGCCAGCAGCTTAGACGGTCACAATGAGCAGTTCTTC	CASSLDGHNEQFF
TRBV7-2	-	few	TRBJ2-7	TGTGCCAGCAGCTTAGCCGGCGTAGCATCCTACGAGCAGTACTTC	CASSLAGVASYEQYF
TRBV7-2	TRBD2	-	TRBJ2-2	TGTGCCAGCAGCTTAGACCTAGCGGGAGTAGTATCCGGGGAGCTGTTTTTT	CASSLDLAGVVSGELFF
TRBV2	-	few	TRBJ2-7	TGTGCCAGCAGTGGGCGGGGAGTCGAGCAGTACTTC	CASSGRGVEQYF
TRBV11-2	-	-	TRBJ1-1	TGTGCCAGCAGCCGACGGACCCAAGGGGACACTGAAGCTTTCTTT	CASSRRTQGDTEAFF
TRBV7-9	-	few	TRBJ1-1	TGTGCCAGCAGCTTAGAGGGGGTCTACACTGAAGCTTTCTTT	CASSLEGVYTEAFF
TRBV5-1	-	few	TRBJ1-1	TGCGCCAGCAGCTCGGAGTACACTGAAGCTTTCTTT	CASSSEYTEAFF
TRBV5-1	-	few	TRBJ2-3	TGCGCCAGCAGCCTGGGGGCGACAGCCGTGAGAGATACGCAGTATTTT	CASSLGATAVRDTQYF
TRBV28	TRBD2	-	TRBJ2-1	TGTGCCAGCAGTGGACTGGCGGGGGGGTACAATGAGCAGTTCTTC	CASSGLAGGYNEQFF
TRBV28	-	-	TRBJ1-4	TGTGCCAGCTCCCTCGGGGGTATGAGAGAAAAACTGTTTTTT	CASSLGGMREKLFF
TRBV19	-	-	TRBJ2-2	TGTGCCAGTGCCCCCCCAGGGTACACCGGGGAGCTGTTTTTT	CASAPPGYTGELFF
TRBV7-2	TRBD2	-	TRBJ2-5	TGTGCCAGCAGCTCCGGACTAGCGGGGCCCCAAGAGACCCAGTACTTC	CASSSGLAGPQETQYF
TRBV21-1	-	few	TRBJ2-5	TGTGCCAGCAGCCCCCCAGGGGGCTACGCAGAACCCGAGACCCAGTACTTC	CASSPPGGYAEPETQYF
TRBV5-4	-	-	TRBJ2-1	TGTGCCAGCAGCTTGGACAGCTCCTACAATGAGCAGTTCTTC	CASSLDSSYNEQFF
TRBV5-5	-	few	TRBJ1-2	TGTGCCAGCAGCTTAACATCTGAGCGGGGCTACACCTTC	CASSLTSERGYTF
TRBV5-1	-	few	TRBJ2-2	TGCGCCAGCAGCCCCGAGGTCCACCCCCGGGAGCTGTTTTTT	CASSPEVHPRELFF